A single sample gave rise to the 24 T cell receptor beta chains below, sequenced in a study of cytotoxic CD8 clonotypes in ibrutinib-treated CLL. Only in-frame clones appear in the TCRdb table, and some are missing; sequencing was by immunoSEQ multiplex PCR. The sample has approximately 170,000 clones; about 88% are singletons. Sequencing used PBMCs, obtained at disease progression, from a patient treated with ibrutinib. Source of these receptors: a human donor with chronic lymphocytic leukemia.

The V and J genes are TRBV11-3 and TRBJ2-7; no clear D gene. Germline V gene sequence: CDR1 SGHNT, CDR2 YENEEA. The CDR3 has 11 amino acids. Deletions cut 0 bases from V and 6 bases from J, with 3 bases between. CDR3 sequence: CASSLEGEQYF. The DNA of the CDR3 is TGTGCCAGCAGCTTAGAAGGCGAGCAGTACTTC.

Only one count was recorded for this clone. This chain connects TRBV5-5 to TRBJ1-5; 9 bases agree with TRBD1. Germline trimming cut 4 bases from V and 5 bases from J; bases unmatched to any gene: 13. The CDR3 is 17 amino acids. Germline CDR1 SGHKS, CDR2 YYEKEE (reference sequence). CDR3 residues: CASSDGVAGQGYQPQHF. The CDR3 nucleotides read TGTGCCAGCAGCGATGGGGTAGCGGGACAGGGCTATCAGCCCCAGCATTTT.

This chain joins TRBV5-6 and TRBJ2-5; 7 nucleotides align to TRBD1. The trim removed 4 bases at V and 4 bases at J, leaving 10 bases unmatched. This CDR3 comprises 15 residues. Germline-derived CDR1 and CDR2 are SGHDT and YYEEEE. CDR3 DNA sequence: TGTGCCAGCAGCCCCGACAGGGTCCCGGGAGAGACCCAGTACTTC. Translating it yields CASSPDRVPGETQYF.

CDR3 protein: CASSLDPGGNTEAFF. CDR3 bases: TGTGCCAGCAGCTTAGATCCAGGGGGCAACACTGAAGCTTTCTTT. This chain links TRBV7-2 with TRBJ1-1, with TRBD1 matching 8 bases. V shed 1 base and J 2 bases; nucleotides not matched to a gene: 3. Germline V gene sequence: CDR1 SGHTA, CDR2 FQGNSA. This CDR3 is 15 amino acids long.

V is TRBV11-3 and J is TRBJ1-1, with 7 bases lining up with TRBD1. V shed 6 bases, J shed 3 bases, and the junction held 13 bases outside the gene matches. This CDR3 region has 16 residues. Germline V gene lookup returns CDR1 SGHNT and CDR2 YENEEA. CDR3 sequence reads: CASRKTGAPGYTEAFF. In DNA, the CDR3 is TGTGCCAGCAGGAAAACAGGGGCGCCTGGTTACACTGAAGCTTTCTTT.

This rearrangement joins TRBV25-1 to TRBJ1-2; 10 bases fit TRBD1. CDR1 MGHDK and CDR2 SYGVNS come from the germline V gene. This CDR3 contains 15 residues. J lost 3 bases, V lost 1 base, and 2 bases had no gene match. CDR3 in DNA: TGTGCCAGCAGTGAATTTGGGACAGGGGACTATGGCTACACCTTC. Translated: CASSEFGTGDYGYTF.

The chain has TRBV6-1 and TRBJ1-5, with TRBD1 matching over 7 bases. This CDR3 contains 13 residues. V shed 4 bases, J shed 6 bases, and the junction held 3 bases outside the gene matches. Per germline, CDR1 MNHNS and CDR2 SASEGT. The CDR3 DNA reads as TGTGCCAGCAGTGGACAGGGCGTTCAGCCCCAGCATTTT. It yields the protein CASSGQGVQPQHF.

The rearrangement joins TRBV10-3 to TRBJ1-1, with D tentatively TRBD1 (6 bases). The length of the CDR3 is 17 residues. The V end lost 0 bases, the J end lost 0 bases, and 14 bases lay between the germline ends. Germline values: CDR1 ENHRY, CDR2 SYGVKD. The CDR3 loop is CAISESSGVGMNTEAFF. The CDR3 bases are TGTGCCATCAGTGAGTCTTCAGGGGTCGGAATGAACACTGAAGCTTTCTTT.

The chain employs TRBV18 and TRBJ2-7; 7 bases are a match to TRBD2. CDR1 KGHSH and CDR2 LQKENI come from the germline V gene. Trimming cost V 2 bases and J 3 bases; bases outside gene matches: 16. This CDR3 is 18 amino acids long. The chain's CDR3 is CASSPRDLAGVSGYEQYF. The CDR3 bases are TGTGCCAGCTCACCAAGGGATTTGGCGGGAGTTTCGGGCTACGAGCAGTACTTC.

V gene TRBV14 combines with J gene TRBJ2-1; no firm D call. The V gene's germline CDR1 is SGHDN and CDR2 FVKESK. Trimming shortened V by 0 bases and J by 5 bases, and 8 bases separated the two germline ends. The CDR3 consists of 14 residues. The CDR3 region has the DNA TGTGCCAGCAGCCAAGACTCCCTTAACAATGAGCAGTTCTTC. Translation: CASSQDSLNNEQFF.

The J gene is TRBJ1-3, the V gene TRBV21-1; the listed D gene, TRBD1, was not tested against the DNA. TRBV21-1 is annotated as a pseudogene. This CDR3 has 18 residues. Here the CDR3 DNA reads TGTGCCAGCAGCAGACAAAAAGAACTGGACAGACGGGGAAACACCATATATTTT. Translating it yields CASSRQKELDRRGNTIYF.

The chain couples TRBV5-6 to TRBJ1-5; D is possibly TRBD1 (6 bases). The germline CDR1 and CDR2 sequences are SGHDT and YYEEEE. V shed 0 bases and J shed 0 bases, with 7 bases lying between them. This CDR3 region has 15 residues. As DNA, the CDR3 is TGTGCCAGCAGCTTGGGGACAGATAGCAATCAGCCCCAGCATTTT. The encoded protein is CASSLGTDSNQPQHF.

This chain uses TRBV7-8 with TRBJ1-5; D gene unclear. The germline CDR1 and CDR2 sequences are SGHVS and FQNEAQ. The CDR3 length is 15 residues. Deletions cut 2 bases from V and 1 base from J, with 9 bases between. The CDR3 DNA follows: TGTGCCAGCAGCTTAATGGGGTCAAGCAATCAGCCCCAGCATTTT. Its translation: CASSLMGSSNQPQHF.

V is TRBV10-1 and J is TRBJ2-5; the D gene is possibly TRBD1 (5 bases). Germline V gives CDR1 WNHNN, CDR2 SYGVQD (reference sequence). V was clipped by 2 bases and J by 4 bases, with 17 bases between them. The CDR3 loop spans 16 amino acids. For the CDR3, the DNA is TGCGCCAGCAGTGAGCCCCAGGGCCCAGAACTAGAGACCCAGTACTTC. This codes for CASSEPQGPELETQYF.

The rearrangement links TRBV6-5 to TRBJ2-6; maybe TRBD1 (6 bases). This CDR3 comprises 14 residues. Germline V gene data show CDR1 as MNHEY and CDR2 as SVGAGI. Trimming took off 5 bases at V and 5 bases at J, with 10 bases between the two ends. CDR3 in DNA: TGTGCCAGCAGTACAGGGAACTGGGCCAACGTCCTGACTTTC. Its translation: CASSTGNWANVLTF.

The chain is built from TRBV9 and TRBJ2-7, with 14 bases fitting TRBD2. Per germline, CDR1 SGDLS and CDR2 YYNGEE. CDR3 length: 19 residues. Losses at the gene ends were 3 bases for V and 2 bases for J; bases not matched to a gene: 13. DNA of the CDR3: TGTGCCAGCAGCGCAGAGACCGGGACTAGCGGGAGTTTAACCTACGAGCAGTACTTC. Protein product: CASSAETGTSGSLTYEQYF.

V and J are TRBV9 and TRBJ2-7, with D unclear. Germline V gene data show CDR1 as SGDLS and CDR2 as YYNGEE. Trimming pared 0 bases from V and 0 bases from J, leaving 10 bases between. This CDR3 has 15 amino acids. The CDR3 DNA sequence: TGTGCCAGCAGCGTAGAAGGAACGAGCTCCTACGAGCAGTACTTC. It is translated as CASSVEGTSSYEQYF. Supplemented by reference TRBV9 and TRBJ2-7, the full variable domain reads DSGVTQTPKHLITATGQRVTLRCSPRSGDLSVYWYQQSLDQGLQFLIQYYNGEERAKGNILERFSAQQFPDLHSELNLSSLELGDSALYFCASSVEGTSSYEQYFGPGTRLTVT.

The CDR3 here is CASRIQGLGNQPQHF. CDR3 bases: TGTGCCAGCAGAATACAGGGGTTGGGCAATCAGCCCCAGCATTTT. The chain joins TRBV28 to TRBJ1-5; 7 bases are a match to TRBD1. CDR3 length equals 15 residues. Trimming cost V 6 bases and J 2 bases; bases outside gene matches: 7. Germline V gene sequence: CDR1 MDHEN, CDR2 SYDVKM.

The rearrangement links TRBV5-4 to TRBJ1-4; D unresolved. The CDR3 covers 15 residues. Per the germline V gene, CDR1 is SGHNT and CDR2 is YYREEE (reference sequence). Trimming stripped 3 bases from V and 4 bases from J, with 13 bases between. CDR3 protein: CASSSGREGNEKLFF. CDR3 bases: TGTGCCAGCAGCTCTGGGAGGGAGGGTAATGAAAAACTGTTTTTT.

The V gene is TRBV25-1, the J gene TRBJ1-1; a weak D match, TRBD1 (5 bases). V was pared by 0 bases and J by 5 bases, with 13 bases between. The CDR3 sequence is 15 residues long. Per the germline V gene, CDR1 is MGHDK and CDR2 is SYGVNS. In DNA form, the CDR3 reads TGTGCCAGCAGTGAATATATGGTAGGGGAAACTGAAGCTTTCTTT. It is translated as CASSEYMVGETEAFF.

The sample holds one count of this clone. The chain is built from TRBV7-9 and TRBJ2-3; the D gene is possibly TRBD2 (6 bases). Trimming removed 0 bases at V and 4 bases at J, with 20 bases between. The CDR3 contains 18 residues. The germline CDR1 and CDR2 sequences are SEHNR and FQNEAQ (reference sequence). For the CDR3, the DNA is TGTGCCAGCAGCTTAGCTTCTCTGCGGGATGTTCCTCCAGATACGCAGTATTTT. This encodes CASSLASLRDVPPDTQYF.

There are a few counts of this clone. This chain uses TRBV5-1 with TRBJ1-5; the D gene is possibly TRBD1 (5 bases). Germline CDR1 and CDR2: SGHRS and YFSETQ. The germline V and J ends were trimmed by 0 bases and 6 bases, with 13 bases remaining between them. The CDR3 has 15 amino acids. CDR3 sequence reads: CASSLDRGWGQPQHF. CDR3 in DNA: TGCGCCAGCAGCTTGGATAGGGGTTGGGGTCAGCCCCAGCATTTT.

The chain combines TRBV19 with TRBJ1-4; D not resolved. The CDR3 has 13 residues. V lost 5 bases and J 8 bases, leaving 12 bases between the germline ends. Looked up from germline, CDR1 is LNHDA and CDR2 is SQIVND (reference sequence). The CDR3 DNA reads TGTGCCAGTAGTCCCCTTAGTAAGGAAAAACTGTTTTTT. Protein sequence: CASSPLSKEKLFF.

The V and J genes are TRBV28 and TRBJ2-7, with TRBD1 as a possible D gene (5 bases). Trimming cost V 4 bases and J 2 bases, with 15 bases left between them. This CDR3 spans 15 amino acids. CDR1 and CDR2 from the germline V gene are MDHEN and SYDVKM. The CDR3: CASSSPQGQTYEQYF. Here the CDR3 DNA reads TGTGCCAGCAGTTCGCCTCAAGGACAAACCTACGAGCAGTACTTC.